Listed below are T cell receptor beta chains from one sample, sequenced in a study of T cells expressing NK-cell markers. TCRdb processed the 5' RACE reads again and assigns one entry to each CDR3 protein, with no DNA. The data include roughly 420,000 distinct CDR3 sequences; the top ten clones carry roughly 7.2%. The sequencing input was blood T cells: a sorted CD56 or NKG2C T cell subset, CD4+ or CD8+ T cells, or bulk PBMC T cells (not recorded which). Source of these receptors: a woman between 18 and 70 years old in good health. Each CDR3 is given with its conserved first and last residue.

V gene: TRBV5-1; J gene: TRBJ2-2; CDR3 protein: CASTQGPADTGELFF
V gene: TRBV6-4; J gene: TRBJ2-1; CDR3 protein: CASSLTGTSGNEQFF
V gene: TRBV30; J gene: TRBJ2-4; CDR3 protein: CAWRAAKNIQYF
V gene: TRBV19; J gene: TRBJ2-2; CDR3 protein: CASSTRLAGGSGELFF
V gene: TRBV12-3/TRBV12-4; J gene: TRBJ2-3; CDR3 protein: CASSQSGGVYTDTQYF
V gene: TRBV5-4; J gene: TRBJ2-1; CDR3 protein: CASSSRTSGRDNEQFF
V gene: TRBV30; J gene: TRBJ2-2; CDR3 protein: CAWTPHPSGELFF
V gene: TRBV28; J gene: TRBJ2-3; CDR3 protein: CASLHVQGGDTQYF
V gene: TRBV30; J gene: TRBJ1-6; CDR3 protein: CGAHRVNSPLHF
V gene: TRBV5-5; J gene: TRBJ1-4; CDR3 protein: CASSLGATNEKLFF
V gene: TRBV7-9; J gene: TRBJ1-5; CDR3 protein: CASSLDRGGNQPQHF
V gene: TRBV11-3; J gene: TRBJ1-1; CDR3 protein: CASSSRQSTEAFF
V gene: TRBV30; J gene: TRBJ2-1; CDR3 protein: CAWSVQRAYNEQFF
V gene: TRBV29-1; J gene: TRBJ2-3; CDR3 protein: CSVTPNRGRPHTDTQYF
V gene: TRBV12-3/TRBV12-4; J gene: TRBJ1-1; CDR3 protein: CASSWGASLTAFF
V gene: TRBV20-1; J gene: TRBJ2-7; CDR3 protein: CSAPILGQGSYEQYF
V gene: TRBV3-1; J gene: TRBJ2-3; CDR3 protein: CASSLGQGGDTQYF
V gene: TRBV6-5; J gene: TRBJ1-6; CDR3 protein: CASSYSTSYNSPLHF
V gene: TRBV6-1; J gene: TRBJ2-7; CDR3 protein: CASSETVSYEQYF
V gene: TRBV20-1; J gene: TRBJ1-1; CDR3 protein: CSARDPQSGAINTEAFF
V gene: TRBV28; J gene: TRBJ2-1; CDR3 protein: CASLGGTYNEQFF
V gene: TRBV5-6; J gene: TRBJ1-5; CDR3 protein: CASSRHDQPQHF
V gene: TRBV6-1; J gene: TRBJ1-1; CDR3 protein: CASSNDRLGKTEAFF
V gene: TRBV29-1; J gene: TRBJ1-1; CDR3 protein: CSVAGAKNTEAFF
V gene: TRBV12-3/TRBV12-4; J gene: TRBJ1-3; CDR3 protein: CASSPGAVRGNTIYF
V gene: TRBV20-1; J gene: TRBJ2-7; CDR3 protein: CSAPAAGGKSYEQYF
V gene: TRBV12-3/TRBV12-4; J gene: TRBJ2-1; CDR3 protein: CASSFRQVAHNEQFF
V gene: TRBV20-1; J gene: TRBJ2-2; CDR3 protein: CSARDLDGELFF
V gene: TRBV11-2; J gene: TRBJ2-5; CDR3 protein: CASSLDPTGPGTGETQYF
V gene: TRBV7-9; J gene: TRBJ2-1; CDR3 protein: CASSPWERTNEQFF
V gene: TRBV19; J gene: TRBJ2-3; CDR3 protein: CASSRSGIRTDTQYF
V gene: TRBV4-3; J gene: TRBJ2-2; CDR3 protein: CASSQGTSVRDTGELFF
V gene: TRBV14; J gene: TRBJ2-4; CDR3 protein: CASSFGGAAKNIQYF
V gene: TRBV6-2/TRBV6-3; J gene: TRBJ2-1; CDR3 protein: CASSRGLAGHEQFF
V gene: TRBV5-1; J gene: TRBJ2-2; CDR3 protein: CTSSLKAGVGTGELFF
V gene: TRBV5-1; J gene: TRBJ2-2; CDR3 protein: CASSGPNTGELFF
V gene: TRBV12-3/TRBV12-4; J gene: TRBJ2-7; CDR3 protein: CASSPPGQGALTYEQYF
V gene: TRBV6-2/TRBV6-3; J gene: TRBJ1-2; CDR3 protein: CASRPTAGDYGYTF
V gene: TRBV20-1; J gene: TRBJ2-2; CDR3 protein: CWDTATGELFF
V gene: TRBV21-1; J gene: TRBJ2-5; CDR3 protein: CALSPGQGIETQYF
V gene: TRBV15; J gene: TRBJ2-3; CDR3 protein: CATHEGPRETTDTQYF
V gene: TRBV9; J gene: TRBJ2-1; CDR3 protein: CASSVLGTVIGYEQFF
V gene: TRBV3-1; J gene: TRBJ2-3; CDR3 protein: CASSQDEGDTTDTQYF
V gene: TRBV2; J gene: TRBJ1-5; CDR3 protein: CASSPTPGRDQPQHF
V gene: TRBV11-2; J gene: TRBJ2-3; CDR3 protein: CASSPRMGGGLNTDTQYF
V gene: TRBV12-3/TRBV12-4; J gene: TRBJ1-1; CDR3 protein: CASSTRNTEAFF
V gene: TRBV12-3/TRBV12-4; J gene: TRBJ2-2; CDR3 protein: CASSSGEGGAGELFF
V gene: TRBV7-9; J gene: TRBJ1-4; CDR3 protein: CASRVFSEEKLFF
V gene: TRBV7-3; J gene: TRBJ2-2; CDR3 protein: CASSQVPSRTGELFF
V gene: TRBV12-3/TRBV12-4; J gene: TRBJ2-7; CDR3 protein: CASSLGTSGSSEQYF
V gene: TRBV29-1; J gene: TRBJ1-2; CDR3 protein: CSVESPSGSDGYTF
V gene: TRBV4-3; J gene: TRBJ1-1; CDR3 protein: CASSQDLGGTKAFF
V gene: TRBV7-3; J gene: TRBJ2-3; CDR3 protein: CASRPPGRSTDTQYF
V gene: TRBV5-1; J gene: TRBJ2-2; CDR3 protein: CASTVPGGANTGELFF
V gene: TRBV28; J gene: TRBJ2-5; CDR3 protein: CASSPTGLGEETQYF
V gene: TRBV12-3/TRBV12-4; J gene: TRBJ2-2; CDR3 protein: CASSRDLYAGELFF
V gene: TRBV4-2; J gene: TRBJ2-6; CDR3 protein: CASSQSDSSGANVLTF